This entry concerns a single T cell receptor beta chain. Its target is not known. Peripheral blood came from all dose cohorts at three timepoints. This entry belongs to a study of OX40 agonist ivuxolimab in advanced cancers. On the study more broadly: It was ivuxolimab, an agonistic anti-OX40 (CD134) antibody, that patients were treated with. Partial responses were seen in three patients, one with hepatocellular carcinoma and two with cutaneous melanoma. Study-level findings and limits: CD4+ and CD8+ blood T cells expanded clonally by week 6 at 0.1 to 3.0 mg/kg.

Clones were sequenced by immunoSEQ multiplex PCR, and TCRdb holds only the in-frame ones, with some missing. This table has about 64,000 clones, about four fifths appearing once. Per the germline V gene, CDR1 is SGHVS and CDR2 is FQNEAQ. V lost 1 base to trimming and J lost 7 bases, with 11 bases between them. The length of the CDR3 is 13 residues. This sequence joins TRBV7-8 and TRBJ2-7; no clear D. This specimen consisted of CD4+ or CD8+ T cells sorted from blood, obtained in a trial of the OX40 agonist ivuxolimab. This clonotype was obtained from an adult with an advanced solid tumor such as melanoma, head and neck, liver or kidney cancer. The CDR3 coding sequence is TGTGCCAGCAGCTTAGACTCGTTGGTGGAGCAGTACTTC. It yields the protein CASSLDSLVEQYF. Complete variable domain (other parts from reference TRBV7-8 and TRBJ2-7): GAGVSQSPRYKVAKRGQDVALRCDPISGHVSLFWYQQALGQGPEFLTYFQNEAQLDKSGLPSDRFFAERPEGSVSTLKIQRTQQEDSAVYLCASSLDSLVEQYFGPGTRLTVT.